These 14 T cell receptor beta chains share one sample of origin, sequenced in a study of T cell responses to AZD1222 COVID-19 vaccine. The protocol was immunoSEQ multiplex PCR, while the TCRdb copy is restricted to in-frame clones and leaves out a portion. The sample includes about 85,000 clones, roughly 90% of them seen just once. The sample consisted of peripheral blood, taken on day 0 of AZD1222 vaccination. The receptors stem from an adult in good health.

The J gene is TRBJ1-1, the V gene TRBV7-9, with D uncertain. The CDR3 loop spans 14 amino acids. Trimming stripped 1 base from V and 4 bases from J, with 10 bases between. Germline V gene sequence: CDR1 SEHNR, CDR2 FQNEAQ (reference sequence). CDR3 sequence (DNA): TGTGCCAGCAGCTTAGGATCCGGGGTCACTGAAGCTTTCTTT. Translation: CASSLGSGVTEAFF.

This clone was seen a few times. This chain uses TRBV7-2 with TRBJ2-5, with 9 positions matching TRBD1. The V segment lost 1 base and the J segment 2 bases; nucleotides outside the gene matches: 5. Per the germline V gene, CDR1 is SGHTA and CDR2 is FQGNSA. This CDR3 spans 16 amino acids. The CDR3 loop reads CASSLVGTGLQETQYF. The CDR3, as DNA: TGTGCCAGCAGCTTAGTAGGGACAGGGCTACAAGAGACCCAGTACTTC. Full variable domain (rest looked up from reference TRBV7-2 and TRBJ2-5): GAGVSQSPSNKVTEKGKDVELRCDPISGHTALYWYRQSLGQGLEFLIYFQGNSAPDKSGLPSDRFSAERTGGSVSTLTIQRTQQEDSAVYLCASSLVGTGLQETQYFGPGTRLLVL.

This chain uses TRBV9 with TRBJ1-4, with 8 bases lining up with TRBD1. The junction had 3 bases not matched to a gene; V was cut back by 3 bases and J by 8 bases. The CDR3 has 13 amino acids. In germline, CDR1 is SGDLS, CDR2 YYNGEE. The chain's CDR3 is CASSGTGMEKLFF. CDR3 sequence (DNA): TGTGCCAGCAGCGGGACAGGGATGGAAAAACTGTTTTTT.

This clone has more than one count but fewer than ten. The chain is built from TRBV21-1 and TRBJ2-1; the table assigns TRBD1, which was not confirmed against the DNA. TRBV21-1 is listed as a pseudogene. The length of the CDR3 is 16 residues. The CDR3 sequence is CASSTSGTGSYNEQFF. The CDR3 nucleotides read TGTGCCAGCAGCACGTCCGGGACAGGTTCCTACAATGAGCAGTTCTTC.

The rearrangement joins TRBV4-3 to TRBJ1-2; the match to TRBD1 covers 9 bases. Germline loops: CDR1 LGHNA, CDR2 YSLEER. The J segment lost 2 bases and the V segment lost 1 base, leaving 2 bases of the junction unmatched. The CDR3 has 15 amino acids. DNA for the CDR3: TGCGCCAGCAGCCAAGGGACAGGGGTAAACTATGGCTACACCTTC. It encodes CASSQGTGVNYGYTF.

V and J are TRBV10-3 and TRBJ1-1; no reliable D call. With 1 base removed from V and 0 bases from J, the gap between germline ends came to 6 bases. The CDR3 has 14 amino acids. Germline values: CDR1 ENHRY, CDR2 SYGVKD. This CDR3 is CAISEYGVNTEAFF. The CDR3, as DNA: TGTGCCATCAGTGAGTATGGGGTGAACACTGAAGCTTTCTTT.

This sequence joins TRBV7-9 and TRBJ1-5, with TRBD1 matching over 9 bases. J gave up 0 bases and V 2 bases, and 8 bases lay outside the gene matches. The germline CDR1 and CDR2 sequences are SEHNR and FQNEAQ (reference sequence). The CDR3 has 18 amino acids. The CDR3 here is CASSLLGQGYDSNQPQHF. The CDR3 DNA follows: TGTGCCAGCAGCTTACTGGGACAGGGCTACGATAGCAATCAGCCCCAGCATTTT.

Comments on this clone: This sample includes further DNA sequences coding for the same CDR3. The genes are TRBV6-2 or TRBV6-3 and TRBJ2-1; 8 nucleotides line up with TRBD2. Germline assignment: CDR1 MNHEY and CDR2 SVGEGT. This CDR3 has 15 amino acids. V shed 2 bases and J 7 bases; nucleotides not matched to a gene: 7. CDR3 in DNA: TGTGCCAGCAGTTACAGGCTAGCGGGCCTTAATGAGCAGTTCTTC. Protein: CASSYRLAGLNEQFF.

The chain links TRBV6-6 to TRBJ1-5; possible D gene TRBD1, 6 bases. The V end lost 5 bases, the J end lost 0 bases, and 17 bases lay between the germline ends. The CDR3 consists of 17 residues. CDR1 and CDR2 (germline): MNHNY, SVGAGI (reference sequence). CDR3 region: CASSPLTGTYSNQPQHF. In nucleotides, the CDR3 is TGTGCCAGCAGTCCCCTTACAGGGACTTATAGCAATCAGCCCCAGCATTTT.

The chain links TRBV7-2 to TRBJ2-7, with 7 bases fitting TRBD1. CDR1 SGHTA and CDR2 FQGNSA come from the germline V gene. V was pared by 5 bases and J by 0 bases, with 10 bases of the junction left unmatched. This CDR3 region has 16 residues. The CDR3 is CASSDPGGISSYEQYF. Here the CDR3 DNA reads TGTGCCAGCAGCGATCCAGGGGGAATATCCTCCTACGAGCAGTACTTC.

J is TRBJ1-1 and V is TRBV7-2; D gene ambiguous. This CDR3 region has 16 residues. V lost 1 base and J 0 bases, leaving 12 bases between the germline ends. The V gene's germline CDR1 is SGHTA and CDR2 FQGNSA. The CDR3: CASSLGMGSMNTEAFF. In nucleotides, the CDR3 is TGTGCCAGCAGCTTAGGAATGGGTAGTATGAACACTGAAGCTTTCTTT.

The V and J genes are TRBV5-8 and TRBJ1-2, with D maybe TRBD1 (5 bases). The CDR3 loop spans 16 amino acids. V shed 2 bases and J shed 0 bases, with 14 bases lying between them. The germline CDR1 and CDR2 sequences are SGHTS and YDEGEE. CDR3 nucleotides: TGTGCCAGCAGCTTACCCGGGACGGTGACTAACTATGGCTACACCTTC. It specifies CASSLPGTVTNYGYTF. Full variable domain (rest looked up from reference TRBV5-8 and TRBJ1-2): EAGVTQSPTHLIKTRGQQATLRCSPISGHTSVYWYQQALGLGLQFLLWYDEGEERNRGNFPPRFSGRQFPNYSSELNVNALELEDSALYLCASSLPGTVTNYGYTFGSGTRLTVV.

The table lists this clone with a count of one. The gene calls are TRBV10-3 and TRBJ1-5; D is ambiguous. The germline V gene has CDR1 ENHRY and CDR2 SYGVKD. V shed 2 bases and J shed 7 bases, with 9 bases lying between them. The CDR3 extends over 13 amino acids. CDR3 DNA: TGTGCCATCAGTGAGCCCCCGCCACAGCCCCAGCATTTT. Its protein product is CAISEPPPQPQHF.

This clone showed up just a few times. This sequence joins TRBV5-4 and TRBJ2-1; tentatively, D is TRBD1 (6 bases). CDR3 length equals 17 residues. The V end was cut by 4 bases, the J end by 4 bases, with 21 bases between. Germline assignment: CDR1 SGHNT and CDR2 YYREEE (reference sequence). CDR3 sequence reads: CASSETGSPYGYNEQFF. The CDR3 DNA reads as TGTGCCAGCAGCGAAACAGGGTCTCCCTACGGGTACAATGAGCAGTTCTTC.